A selection of T cell receptor beta chains follows, all from one sample in a study of spatial heterogeneity in lung cancer. MiXCR, applied by TCRdb to the 5' RACE reads, yields one record per CDR3 protein. The profile shows about 15,000 distinct CDR3 sequences, about a tenth of them singletons. Specimen: PBMCs, collected at surgery. The receptors here all came from a female donor with early-stage non-small cell lung cancer. Both conserved end residues are part of each CDR3. Only some rows state a clone size, as once, few, many or a class for expanded clones.

>.|TRBV7-9|TRBJ2-2
CASSSPGLAAGELFF
>few|TRBV20-1|TRBJ2-1
CSGVAGAYNEQFF
>many|TRBV19|TRBJ1-5
CASRRGPINNQPQHF
>many|TRBV19|TRBJ1-2
CASSIVGTGSKANYGYTF
>medium-sized|TRBV29-1|TRBJ1-2
CSVLIQGAVHGYTF
>many|TRBV12-3/TRBV12-4|TRBJ1-1
CASSYRVFSEAFF
>many|TRBV5-4|TRBJ2-7
CASSGGSAGEQYF
>.|TRBV7-9|TRBJ1-4
CASSPPGFNEKLFF
>many|TRBV5-1|TRBJ2-1
CASSLAPSGGYNEQFF
>.|TRBV28|TRBJ2-2
CASSLRTGELFF
>few|TRBV20-1|TRBJ2-3
CSVDLGQGTTDTQYF
>many|TRBV19|TRBJ2-3
CASSIRGEGPDTQYF
>.|TRBV20-1|TRBJ1-3
CSARVISHGLTSGNTIYF
>few|TRBV18|TRBJ2-7
CASSRSAQTMAEQYF
>.|TRBV19|TRBJ1-5
CASSSRTDGNQPQHF
>many|TRBV9|TRBJ2-5
CASSYSGTEETQYF
>medium-sized|TRBV9|TRBJ1-3
CASSAGGGYRGSGNTIYF
>few|TRBV15|TRBJ1-2
CATSRTGGEVGYTF
>.|TRBV12-3/TRBV12-4|TRBJ2-1
CASSLRQGGDNEQFF
>few|TRBV11-1|TRBJ2-2
CASSLGVPQRELFF
>many|TRBV28|TRBJ2-1
CASSLVGTAYNEQFF
>medium-sized|TRBV7-2|TRBJ2-1
CASSLVTGPKEQFF
>.|TRBV12-5|TRBJ1-1
CASLRTGEAFF
>many|TRBV7-3|TRBJ2-3
CASSSLGLAGGRDTQYF
>medium-sized|TRBV10-3|TRBJ1-6
CAIRGTGGDNSPLHF